Shown below are 31 T cell receptor beta chains from a single sample sequenced in a study of blood T cells in healthy people across ages. A second PCR of 7 to 11 cycles used a sample-barcoded 5' primer and a J-beta primer mix. A single record per CDR3 protein comes from TCRdb applying MiXCR to the 5' RACE reads. The sample lists about 680,000 distinct CDR3 sequences, around 49% occurring once. Sequencing was performed on blood. Receptors were obtained from a woman aged 60-70 years in good health.

This clonotype has more than one count but fewer than ten. The chain uses TRBV7-9 and TRBJ1-1; D remains ambiguous. CDR3 length: 12 residues. The germline gives CDR1 SEHNR, CDR2 FQNEAQ (reference sequence). The ends were cut back, 8 bases at V and 0 bases at J, with 7 bases in the middle. For the CDR3, the DNA is TGTGCCAGCGCTCGTTTGAACACTGAAGCTTTCTTT. Translation: CASARLNTEAFF.

This chain joins TRBV25-1 and TRBJ1-2, with D maybe TRBD1 (5 bases). The length of the CDR3 is 14 residues. Between the trimmed V and J ends, which lost 6 bases and 4 bases, there was a span of 15 bases. In germline, CDR1 is MGHDK, CDR2 SYGVNS. The CDR3 loop reads CASSVRSGAYGYTF. CDR3 coding DNA: TGTGCCAGCAGCGTCAGGAGCGGGGCCTATGGCTACACCTTC.

This clonotype showed up just a few times. This sequence joins TRBV5-1 and TRBJ2-5; D uncertain. The CDR3 runs to 15 residues. Looked up from germline, CDR1 is SGHRS and CDR2 is YFSETQ. V lost 4 bases to trimming and J lost 5 bases, with 18 bases between them. The CDR3: CASSDPVATEETQYF. The CDR3 region has the DNA TGCGCCAGCAGCGACCCCGTAGCTACTGAGGAGACCCAGTACTTC.

This clonotype has just one count. The chain combines TRBV30 with TRBJ2-5; 8 nucleotides match TRBD1. The CDR3 covers 13 residues. The V and J ends lost 1 base and 12 bases, in that order; junction bases with no gene match: 10. CDR1 is GTSNPN, CDR2 SVGIG, per germline (reference sequence). Here the CDR3 reads CAWSAETGQGKYF. The CDR3 coding sequence is TGTGCCTGGAGTGCCGAAACCGGACAGGGCAAGTACTTC.

V usage is TRBV11-2 and J usage is TRBJ1-4; D remains unclear. V was shortened by 5 bases and J by 8 bases, with 15 bases between the two germline ends. This CDR3 is built from 14 residues. Per germline, CDR1 SGHAT and CDR2 FQNNGV. The CDR3 DNA reads TGTGCCAGCAGCCCTATAGGCCGGGGAGAAAAACTGTTTTTT. Its translation: CASSPIGRGEKLFF.

This clonotype was detected only a few times. The chain is built from TRBV20-1 and TRBJ2-3; 10 bases are a match to TRBD2. The V gene's germline CDR1 is DFQATT and CDR2 SNEGSKA (reference sequence). V lost 5 bases to trimming and J lost 2 bases; unmatched junction nucleotides: 4. This CDR3 has 14 residues. DNA of the CDR3: TGCAGTGCTTCAACTAGCGGGATCACAGATACGCAGTATTTT. It is translated as CSASTSGITDTQYF.

The CDR3 DNA sequence: TGTGCCAGCAGTTTAAGAGAGGGGACGTTTGAAAAACTGTTTTTT. This encodes CASSLREGTFEKLFF. The chain carries TRBV27 and TRBJ1-4, with D maybe TRBD1 (5 bases). This CDR3 spans 15 amino acids. Germline V gives CDR1 MNHEY, CDR2 SMNVEV (reference sequence). Trimming removed 2 bases at V and 7 bases at J, with 14 bases between.

This chain uses TRBV11-1 with TRBJ2-1, with D possibly TRBD2 on 6 matching bases. The J call may be wrong; the DNA end is better matched by TRBJ2-7. Germline CDR1 and CDR2: SGHAT and FQDESV (reference sequence). The CDR3 loop spans 14 amino acids. The CDR3 is CASSLASAYNEQYF. The CDR3 DNA follows: TGTGCCAGCAGCTTGGCTAGCGCTTACAATGAGCAGTACTTC.

The chain joins TRBV7-2 to TRBJ2-7; no reliable D call. Germline-derived CDR1 and CDR2 are SGHTA and FQGNSA. With 6 bases removed from V and 5 bases from J, the gap between germline ends came to 14 bases. This CDR3 contains 13 residues. The CDR3: CASSSWLPNEQYF. The CDR3 coding sequence is TGTGCCAGCAGTTCTTGGCTGCCCAACGAGCAGTACTTC.

V and J are TRBV20-1 and TRBJ2-5, with 8 bases identical to TRBD2. CDR1 and CDR2 (germline): DFQATT, SNEGSKA (reference sequence). V dropped 5 bases and J dropped 2; count of bases not matched to a gene: 7. This CDR3 has 14 residues. DNA of the CDR3: TGCAGTGCTTCCTATAGCGGGGCGCAAGAGACCCAGTACTTC. This codes for CSASYSGAQETQYF.

The sample holds a few counts of this clonotype. The chain recombines TRBV9 with TRBJ2-1; D remains unclear. The germline CDR1 and CDR2 sequences are SGDLS and YYNGEE. The CDR3 covers 13 residues. V lost 0 bases and J lost 9, with 10 bases in between. The CDR3 region has the DNA TGTGCCAGCAGCGTAGTTCCCCGGACTGAGCAGTTCTTC. Translation gives CASSVVPRTEQFF.

Concerning this clonotype itself: The junction does not match germline at one end; this may be a read error. The V call is TRBV2, the J call TRBJ2-5, with D tentatively TRBD1 (6 bases). The germline CDR1 and CDR2 sequences are SNHLY and FYNNEI. This CDR3 comprises 14 residues. Here the CDR3 reads CAGRADRPQETQYF. The CDR3 DNA is TGTGCCGGCAGGGCAGACAGGCCCCAAGAGACCCAGTACTTC.

This clonotype has more than one count but fewer than ten. The V call is TRBV11-2, the J call TRBJ2-4; D is uncertain. This CDR3 contains 17 residues. Germline values: CDR1 SGHAT, CDR2 FQNNGV. Trimming left V 2 bases short and J 0 bases short, with 14 bases between. The CDR3 coding sequence is TGTGCCAGCAGCTTAAACACTGCCCGCTTAGCCAAAAACATTCAGTACTTC. Protein sequence: CASSLNTARLAKNIQYF.

The gene calls are TRBV20-1 and TRBJ2-7; 7 bases map to TRBD2. The V segment lost 6 bases and the J segment 4 bases; nucleotides outside the gene matches: 15. The length of the CDR3 is 15 residues. CDR1 and CDR2 from the germline V gene are DFQATT and SNEGSKA (reference sequence). DNA for the CDR3: TGCAGTGCACGGCCGCGGGGGTGGAGCTCATACGAGCAGTACTTC. Residues: CSARPRGWSSYEQYF.

The J gene is TRBJ2-5, the V gene TRBV5-1; 9 nucleotides line up with TRBD2. The germline V gene encodes CDR1 SGHRS and CDR2 YFSETQ. J gave up 11 bases and V 0 bases, and 17 bases lay outside the gene matches. The CDR3 length is 17 residues. The CDR3 nucleotides are TGCGCCAGCAGCTTGGACGTCCTAGCGGGGCATTACAATGAGCAGTACTTC. Translating it yields CASSLDVLAGHYNEQYF.

The gene calls are TRBV14 and TRBJ2-7, with unresolved D. The last part of the DNA fits TRBJ2-4 better; the J call may be wrong. This CDR3 is 14 amino acids long. In germline, CDR1 is SGHDN, CDR2 FVKESK. The CDR3 region has the DNA TGTGCCAGCAGCCAGGAACCCTTTGGCGACATTCAGTACTTC. Protein sequence: CASSQEPFGDIQYF.

This clonotype has just one count. The CDR3 region has the DNA TGCAGTGCTAGGGCGGGACGGGCGGACTACAATGAGCAGTTCTTC. It translates to CSARAGRADYNEQFF. The rearrangement links TRBV20-1 to TRBJ2-1, with D possibly matching TRBD2 (6 bases). CDR1 is DFQATT, CDR2 SNEGSKA, per germline (reference sequence). V shed 3 bases and J shed 3 bases, with 15 bases lying between them. This CDR3 is 15 amino acids long.

This clonotype was picked up a small number of times. This chain uses TRBV27 with TRBJ1-2; 9 bases are a match to TRBD1. V shed 5 bases and J 7 bases; nucleotides not matched to a gene: 14. CDR1 and CDR2 from the germline V gene are MNHEY and SMNVEV (reference sequence). CDR3 length: 16 amino acids. In DNA, the CDR3 is TGTGCCAGCAGTCCACGACTCGGACAGGGGATAGGTGGCTACACCTTC. This encodes CASSPRLGQGIGGYTF.

In its sample, this clonotype was seen once. The junction departs from the called germline gene at one end, perhaps through a read error. CDR3 DNA: TGTGCCGGCAGCCCTCCGGGACTAGCTTGGCAGACCCAGTACTTC. It encodes CAGSPPGLAWQTQYF. The genes are TRBV7-2 and TRBJ2-5; 9 bases are a match to TRBD2. The germline V gene encodes CDR1 SGHTA and CDR2 FQGNSA. The CDR3 spans 15 residues.

This clonotype occurred a few times. J is TRBJ2-2 and V is TRBV5-1, with 9 bases aligning to TRBD2. Looked up from germline, CDR1 is SGHRS and CDR2 is YFSETQ. This CDR3 contains 15 residues. Germline trimming cut 5 bases from V and 5 bases from J; bases unmatched to any gene: 7. CDR3 sequence (DNA): TGCGCCAGCAGACAATATAGCGGGAGTACCGGGGAGCTGTTTTTT. Its protein product is CASRQYSGSTGELFF.

The chain is built from TRBV20-1 and TRBJ2-1, with D unresolved. This CDR3 comprises 15 residues. Germline lookup yields CDR1 DFQATT and CDR2 SNEGSKA (reference sequence). Between the trimmed V and J ends, which lost 3 bases and 2 bases, there was a span of 14 bases. The CDR3 is CSAREGGQAYNEQFF. CDR3 DNA sequence: TGCAGTGCTAGGGAAGGCGGTCAGGCCTACAATGAGCAGTTCTTC.

The CDR3 region is CAIRGFDYGYTF. Here the CDR3 DNA reads TGTGCCATCCGGGGATTTGACTATGGCTACACCTTC. The gene calls are TRBV10-3 and TRBJ1-2; D is undetermined. V was pared by 8 bases and J by 3 bases, with 10 bases between. This CDR3 is 12 amino acids long. Germline CDR1 reads ENHRY; CDR2 reads SYGVKD.

A few counts support this clonotype. The junction and the germline gene differ at one end; a read error may be behind it. For the CDR3, the DNA is TGTGCTAGCAGCCAGGAGGCCGGGACTGAAGCTTTCTTT. This translates into CASSQEAGTEAFF. This chain joins TRBV7-7 and TRBJ1-1; D is uncertain. Germline loops: CDR1 SSHAT, CDR2 FNYEAQ (reference sequence). The CDR3 is 13 amino acids.

For the CDR3, the DNA is TGCAGTGCCTCCCTCCGGGTCACAGAGGGAGATACGCAGTATTTT. Protein sequence: CSASLRVTEGDTQYF. The genes are TRBV20-1 and TRBJ2-3, with D possibly being TRBD2 (5 bases). The V gene's germline CDR1 is DFQATT and CDR2 SNEGSKA (reference sequence). Trimming pared 6 bases from V and 5 bases from J, leaving 21 bases between. The CDR3 spans 15 residues.

The CDR3 DNA follows: TGTGCCAGCACGGGCGGGACAGAGGGGCCTCATGTCCGCAATGAGCAGTTCTTC. Encoded protein: CASTGGTEGPHVRNEQFF. The V and J genes are TRBV7-2 and TRBJ2-1; D is perhaps TRBD1 (7 bases). Trimming removed 7 bases from V and 6 bases from J, with 28 bases in between. The V gene's germline CDR1 is SGHTA and CDR2 FQGNSA. This CDR3 has 18 residues.

This chain links TRBV12-3 or TRBV12-4 with TRBJ1-5; D is uncertain. This CDR3 has 14 residues. Between the trimmed V and J ends, which lost 2 bases and 1 base, there was a span of 6 bases. As DNA, the CDR3 is TGTGCCAGCAGTTTAAGAGAGAGCAATCAGCCCCAGCATTTT. Translation: CASSLRESNQPQHF.

This clonotype was observed a few times. This sequence joins TRBV6-2 or TRBV6-3 and TRBJ2-7; 7 bases fit TRBD1. With 1 base clipped from V and 2 bases from J, the junction kept 8 bases outside the gene matches. The CDR3 loop spans 16 amino acids. Germline CDR1 MNHEY, CDR2 SVGEGT. The CDR3 bases are TGTGCCAGCAGTTACTGGCTGACAGGGACCCCCTACGAGCAGTACTTC. Its translation is CASSYWLTGTPYEQYF.

J is TRBJ2-1 and V is TRBV11-1, with D unresolved. V dropped 1 base and J dropped 2 bases, with 6 bases sitting between them. Germline CDR1 SGHAT, CDR2 FQDESV (reference sequence). The CDR3 extends over 14 amino acids. The CDR3 nucleotides are TGTGCCAGCAGCTTAGTCCTAGCCTACAATGAGCAGTTCTTC. It specifies CASSLVLAYNEQFF.

This clonotype was seen many times. The CDR3 nucleotides are TGTGCCAGCAGCTTATGGGATTCGGCTAATGAAAAACTGTTTTTT. Translating it yields CASSLWDSANEKLFF. The V and J genes are TRBV7-2 and TRBJ1-4; D is uncertain. This CDR3 spans 15 amino acids. Germline V gene sequence: CDR1 SGHTA, CDR2 FQGNSA. V lost 2 bases to trimming and J lost 3 bases, with 10 bases between them.

Notes on this clonotype: One base away lies a much larger clone, so this may be a sequencing read error. The chain employs TRBV15 and TRBJ2-1, with unresolved D. V gave up 3 bases and J gave up 10 bases, with 16 bases separating them. CDR3 length: 14 residues. In germline, CDR1 is LNHNV, CDR2 YYDKDF (reference sequence). Written as DNA, the CDR3 is TGTGCCACCAGCAGCCCCTGGGTCAGTAAGGAGCAGTTCTTC. This encodes CATSSPWVSKEQFF.

This clonotype was observed at least ten times. The chain is built from TRBV29-1 and TRBJ2-3, with unresolved D. With 7 bases removed from V and 4 bases from J, the gap between germline ends came to 18 bases. The germline V gene encodes CDR1 SQVTM and CDR2 ANQGSEA. The CDR3 totals 14 residues. CDR3 region: CSADSSGKADTQYF. In DNA, the CDR3 is TGCAGCGCTGATTCTAGTGGGAAGGCAGATACGCAGTATTTT.